A selection of T cell receptor beta chains follows, all from one sample in a study of T cell responses to AZD1222 COVID-19 vaccine. Repertoires were generated with immunoSEQ multiplex PCR, while TCRdb's copy carries only in-frame clones and drops some. The table has 120,000 to 150,000 clones, approximately 85% seen once. Sequences were derived from peripheral blood, sampled on day 0 of MenACWY control vaccination. The source is an adult in good health. The CDR3 runs from the conserved cysteine through the conserved F or W. The order of the fields is clone size, V gene, D gene, J gene, CDR3 DNA, CDR3 protein. D genes are given only for firm matches. The size entry is marked missing in some rows and otherwise reads once, few, many or a size class.

clone_size: NA; v_call: TRBV6-5; d_call: NA; j_call: TRBJ2-1; cdr3_nt: TGTGCCAGCAGTCGACTCCAAAGCTCCTACAATGAGCAGTTCTTC; cdr3_aa: CASSRLQSSYNEQFF
clone_size: NA; v_call: TRBV5-6; d_call: TRBD1; j_call: TRBJ1-6; cdr3_nt: TGTGCCAGCAGCTCCCGGACAGGGACGAATAATTCACCCCTCCACTTT; cdr3_aa: CASSSRTGTNNSPLHF
clone_size: once; v_call: TRBV10-3; d_call: NA; j_call: TRBJ1-5; cdr3_nt: TGTGCCACACAGGGAGCTGGATATCAGGCCCAGCATTTT; cdr3_aa: CATQGAGYQAQHF
clone_size: NA; v_call: TRBV6-4; d_call: NA; j_call: TRBJ2-3; cdr3_nt: TGTGCCAGCAGTGCGGGCAGGGGTGATACGCAGTATTTT; cdr3_aa: CASSAGRGDTQYF
clone_size: NA; v_call: TRBV3-1/TRBV3-2; d_call: NA; j_call: TRBJ1-4; cdr3_nt: TGTGCCAGCAGCCAAGAAATGGGCAGGGGAGAAGAAAAACTGTTTTTT; cdr3_aa: CASSQEMGRGEEKLFF
clone_size: NA; v_call: TRBV2; d_call: TRBD1; j_call: TRBJ1-2; cdr3_nt: TGTGCCAGCAGGGGAGGGGGCGCGATCTATGGCTACACCTTC; cdr3_aa: CASRGGGAIYGYTF
clone_size: NA; v_call: TRBV5-6; d_call: NA; j_call: TRBJ2-5; cdr3_nt: TGTGCCAGCAGCCCTGCTGGGGGCTCGGAGACCCAGTACTTC; cdr3_aa: CASSPAGGSETQYF
clone_size: NA; v_call: TRBV11-2; d_call: NA; j_call: TRBJ1-5; cdr3_nt: TGTGCCAGCAGCTTGGCGGGGCCAAGTTGGCCCCAGCATTTT; cdr3_aa: CASSLAGPSWPQHF
clone_size: NA; v_call: TRBV3-1/TRBV3-2; d_call: NA; j_call: TRBJ1-2; cdr3_nt: TGTGCCAGCAGCCAAGAGTACGTCGGCTACACCTTC; cdr3_aa: CASSQEYVGYTF
clone_size: NA; v_call: TRBV5-1; d_call: NA; j_call: TRBJ1-2; cdr3_nt: TGCGCCAGCAGATACTCCGGGACGGGTAACTATGGCTACACCTTC; cdr3_aa: CASRYSGTGNYGYTF
clone_size: NA; v_call: TRBV28; d_call: TRBD1; j_call: TRBJ1-2; cdr3_nt: TGTGCCAGCAGGCCAAGGACAGGGTCTAACTATGGCTACACCTTC; cdr3_aa: CASRPRTGSNYGYTF
clone_size: NA; v_call: TRBV7-9; d_call: NA; j_call: TRBJ1-6; cdr3_nt: TGTGCCAGTACGGACAGCCAGAACTCTATAATTTCACCCCTCCACTTT; cdr3_aa: CASTDSQNSIISPLHF
clone_size: NA; v_call: TRBV29-1; d_call: TRBD1; j_call: TRBJ1-1; cdr3_nt: TGCAGCGGAAGGGGACAGCGGAACACTGAAGCTTTCTTT; cdr3_aa: CSGRGQRNTEAFF
clone_size: NA; v_call: TRBV5-5; d_call: TRBD1; j_call: TRBJ2-1; cdr3_nt: TGTGCCAGCAGCTCCGCCGGGACAGTTTACAATGAGCAGTTCTTC; cdr3_aa: CASSSAGTVYNEQFF
clone_size: NA; v_call: TRBV7-9; d_call: TRBD1; j_call: TRBJ1-2; cdr3_nt: TGTGCCAGCAGCTCGACCGGGACAGGGAGGAATGGCTACACCTTC; cdr3_aa: CASSSTGTGRNGYTF
clone_size: NA; v_call: TRBV7-9; d_call: NA; j_call: TRBJ1-6; cdr3_nt: TGTGCCAGCAGCTCCTCGAGGTCAGGGGCGTCCTATAATTCACCCCTCCACTTT; cdr3_aa: CASSSSRSGASYNSPLHF
clone_size: NA; v_call: TRBV7-6; d_call: NA; j_call: TRBJ2-3; cdr3_nt: TGTGCCAGCAGCTTTACCACTTCCGCGGATACGCAGTATTTT; cdr3_aa: CASSFTTSADTQYF
clone_size: NA; v_call: TRBV4-1; d_call: NA; j_call: TRBJ1-2; cdr3_nt: TGCGCCAGCAGCCAAGCCCCTCCCCACTATGGCTACACCTTC; cdr3_aa: CASSQAPPHYGYTF
clone_size: few; v_call: TRBV6-5; d_call: NA; j_call: TRBJ2-3; cdr3_nt: TGTGCCAGCAGCGACGGGGGTACGCAGTATTTT; cdr3_aa: CASSDGGTQYF
clone_size: NA; v_call: TRBV19; d_call: NA; j_call: TRBJ1-1; cdr3_nt: TGTGCCAGTAGCATCGGGGCAGTAACTGAAGCTTTCTTT; cdr3_aa: CASSIGAVTEAFF
clone_size: NA; v_call: TRBV11-2; d_call: TRBD2; j_call: TRBJ2-3; cdr3_nt: TGTGCCAGCAGCTGGCGGGGGGACACAGATACGCAGTATTTT; cdr3_aa: CASSWRGDTDTQYF
clone_size: NA; v_call: TRBV5-1; d_call: NA; j_call: TRBJ2-1; cdr3_nt: TGCGCCAGCAGCTTGGGGGGACATAGTATCTACAATGAGCAGTTCTTC; cdr3_aa: CASSLGGHSIYNEQFF
clone_size: NA; v_call: TRBV7-2; d_call: NA; j_call: TRBJ1-6; cdr3_nt: TGTGCCAGCAGCCGGGACACCAACTCCTATAATTCACCCCTCCACTTT; cdr3_aa: CASSRDTNSYNSPLHF
clone_size: NA; v_call: TRBV24-1; d_call: NA; j_call: TRBJ1-6; cdr3_nt: TGTGCCACGCCAGCGGACAGCTCCTATAATTCACCCCTCCACTTT; cdr3_aa: CATPADSSYNSPLHF
clone_size: NA; v_call: TRBV6-6; d_call: NA; j_call: TRBJ2-5; cdr3_nt: TGTGCCAGCAGGGACTTGCAATGGAAGACCCAGTACTTC; cdr3_aa: CASRDLQWKTQYF
clone_size: NA; v_call: TRBV25-1; d_call: TRBD2; j_call: TRBJ2-1; cdr3_nt: TGTGCCAGCAGTGACCCGACTAGCGGGGGACCGAACAATGAGCAGTTCTTC; cdr3_aa: CASSDPTSGGPNNEQFF
clone_size: NA; v_call: TRBV9; d_call: NA; j_call: TRBJ1-6; cdr3_nt: TGTGCCAGCAGCGTAGACAGCTCCTATAATTCACCCCTCCACTTT; cdr3_aa: CASSVDSSYNSPLHF
clone_size: once; v_call: TRBV4-1; d_call: NA; j_call: TRBJ2-3; cdr3_nt: TGCGCCAGCAGCCACGGCCCGGAGGGGCAGTATTTT; cdr3_aa: CASSHGPEGQYF
clone_size: NA; v_call: TRBV7-9; d_call: TRBD1; j_call: TRBJ1-3; cdr3_nt: TGTGCCAGCAGCTTGAGGGCCACAGGGGTTGGAAACACCATATATTTT; cdr3_aa: CASSLRATGVGNTIYF
clone_size: NA; v_call: TRBV20-1; d_call: NA; j_call: TRBJ1-1; cdr3_nt: TGCAGTGGGAGGGGTAGCGCTGAAGCTTTCTTT; cdr3_aa: CSGRGSAEAFF
clone_size: NA; v_call: TRBV4-1; d_call: TRBD1; j_call: TRBJ1-4; cdr3_nt: TGCGCCAGCAGCCAAGAGGGGACAGGGGACGAAAAACTGTTTTTT; cdr3_aa: CASSQEGTGDEKLFF
clone_size: few; v_call: TRBV19; d_call: TRBD1; j_call: TRBJ1-3; cdr3_nt: TGTGCCAGTAGTACGCCGATTGGACAGGGGGCCTTTGGAAACACCATATATTTT; cdr3_aa: CASSTPIGQGAFGNTIYF
clone_size: NA; v_call: TRBV27; d_call: NA; j_call: TRBJ2-3; cdr3_nt: TGTGCCAGCAGTTTATCCACGAGAGGGGCCGCTAGCACAGATACGCAGTATTTT; cdr3_aa: CASSLSTRGAASTDTQYF
clone_size: NA; v_call: TRBV27; d_call: TRBD2; j_call: TRBJ2-3; cdr3_nt: TGTGCCAGCAATCAAGCGGGGGGGCCGGTAGATACGCAGTATTTT; cdr3_aa: CASNQAGGPVDTQYF
clone_size: NA; v_call: TRBV6-1; d_call: NA; j_call: TRBJ1-2; cdr3_nt: TGTGCCAGCAGTGAAGCGGGGGACGGCTACACCTTC; cdr3_aa: CASSEAGDGYTF
clone_size: NA; v_call: TRBV7-8; d_call: NA; j_call: TRBJ1-2; cdr3_nt: TGTGCCAGCAGCTTAGCCCAGGGCTATGGCTACACCTTC; cdr3_aa: CASSLAQGYGYTF
clone_size: NA; v_call: TRBV4-1; d_call: TRBD1; j_call: TRBJ1-4; cdr3_nt: TGCGCCAGCAGCCCGAGCGGGACAGGGGCTGAAAAACTGTTTTTT; cdr3_aa: CASSPSGTGAEKLFF